This TCR beta chain is drawn from a study of cytomegalovirus exposure and HLA in healthy donors. On the study more broadly: Across under 450 genotyped donors, 81% landed in the Caucasian-associated ancestry cluster. Overall study results and limits: Testing in vitro showed three CMV-associated chains specific for CMV antigens.

The PCR employed 60 Vbeta primers together with 13 Jbeta primers. In the original analysis: The count from a later analysis was about 80 million unique TCR beta chains, around 11 million of them shared. Profiling relied on immunoSEQ multiplex PCR, and the TCRdb table lists in-frame clones only, not all of them. V, J and clone size were drawn from that table, and D and trimming were deduced from the DNA. The sample contains about 110,000 clones, roughly three quarters of which appear only once. As concerns this clone: Its specificity is unknown.

The germline V gene has CDR1 LGHNA and CDR2 YNFKEQ. Trimming stripped 1 base from V and 2 bases from J, with 6 bases between. The CDR3 contains 13 residues. Sequenced: PBMCs. V gene TRBV4-2 combines with J gene TRBJ2-7; D is uncertain. The sequence was collected from a woman in her fifties or sixties in good health and CMV-seropositive. This chain's CDR3 is CASSQALTYEQYF. CDR3 nucleotide sequence: TGTGCCAGCAGCCAAGCCTTAACCTACGAGCAGTACTTC.